This T cell receptor beta chain is from a study of OX40 agonist ivuxolimab in advanced cancers. For context, the study as a whole: Ivuxolimab, which targeted the costimulatory receptor OX40 (CD134), was an agonistic, fully human IgG2 monoclonal antibody. The paper reports the monotherapy dose-escalation portion (N of about 56 patients) of the phase I ivuxolimab trial. Of the 50 or so patients in dose escalation, about 20 had hepatocellular carcinoma, roughly 15 had melanoma, 9 had renal cell carcinoma and 9 had head and neck cancer. A male proportion of nearly 85% and a mean age of about 60 years, ranging from 23 to 79, were recorded for the dose-escalation cohort. The purpose of peripheral TCRbeta sequencing was to test whether ivuxolimab changed TCR sequence diversity and led to clonal T-cell expansion. Intravenous ivuxolimab was administered to patients every 2 weeks at six dose levels: 0.01, 0.1, 0.3, 1.5, 3 and 10 mg/kg. Partial responses occurred in three dose-escalation patients: two with cutaneous melanoma and one with hepatocellular carcinoma. Patients were allowed to have had prior anti-PD-1, anti-PD-L1 or anti-CTLA-4 therapy, and around 37% of the dose-escalation patients had previously received checkpoint inhibitors. Findings and caveats that apply to the study as a whole: At doses of 0.1 to 3.0 mg/kg, clonal expansion of both CD4+ and CD8+ T cells in blood was seen between baseline and week 6. Low levels of normalized T-cell clonal expansion were also seen in some patients who did not respond. In the 0.1-3.0 mg/kg groups, partial responders had among the lowest normalized peripheral clonal expansion, particularly in CD8+ T cells. The antigen specificity of the clonally expanded peripheral T cells was not determined. On average, CD8+ T cells showed more expanded clones than CD4+ T cells after ivuxolimab.

Patients with a history of autoimmune disease or receiving systemic immunosuppression were excluded from the trial. In every dose cohort, peripheral blood was drawn for TCR sequencing at baseline, cycle 4 day 1, and cycle 7 day 1. The samples were drawn from a first-in-human, open-label, multicenter phase I dose-escalation trial of ivuxolimab. The trial enrolled adults with locally advanced or metastatic head and neck squamous cell, hepatocellular, melanoma or renal cell carcinoma. Before TCR sequencing, CD4+ T cells and CD8+ T cells from peripheral blood were sorted into separate populations. According to the germline V gene, CDR1 reads SGDLS and CDR2 reads YYNGEE. V is trimmed back by 5 bases and J by 5 bases, and the junction contains 8 bases that no gene match accounts for. The CDR3 measures 14 amino acids from cysteine to phenylalanine. The retained sequence is limited to the CDR3, 42 bases, with the frame set at the first base.

To sequence the TCRbeta CDR3 region, genomic DNA was isolated from the sorted cells. The immunoSEQ Assay was used to sequence the TCRbeta CDR3 regions. The table comes from immuneACCESS by way of TCRdb, which keeps in-frame sequences with V and J called. Part of the clones is missing from these tables; in studies checked, under half for an unresolved V gene and the rest for unknown reasons. For this sample the table gives about 68,000 clones, of which around 80% were detected only once. The ten largest clones take up about 1.6% of the sample. Of note for this clone: Its antigen has not been determined. No base quality information exists; no much larger clone differs at one position.

The sequence came from an adult with an advanced solid tumor such as melanoma, head and neck, liver or kidney cancer. The rearranged segments are TRBV9 and TRBJ2-3; the junction holds 7 bases that match TRBD2. The sequenced sample was CD4+ or CD8+ T cells sorted from blood, obtained in a trial of the OX40 agonist ivuxolimab. The CDR3 protein is CASSGGRGRDTQYF. The nucleotide sequence reads as follows: TGTGCCAGCAGTGGCGGGAGAGGGAGAGATACGCAGTATTTT.